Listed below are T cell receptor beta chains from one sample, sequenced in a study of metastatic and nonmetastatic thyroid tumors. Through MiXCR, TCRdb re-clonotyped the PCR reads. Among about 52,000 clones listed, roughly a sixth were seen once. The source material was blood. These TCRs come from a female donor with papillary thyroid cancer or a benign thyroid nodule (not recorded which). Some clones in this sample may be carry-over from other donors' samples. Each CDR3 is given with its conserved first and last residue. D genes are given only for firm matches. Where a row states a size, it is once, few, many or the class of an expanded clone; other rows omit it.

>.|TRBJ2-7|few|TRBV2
TGTGCCAGCATCGCCACTAGAGACGGGCAGTACTTC
CASIATRDGQYF
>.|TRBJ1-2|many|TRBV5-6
TGTGCCAGCAGCTATAAGGGGGTCGACTATGGCTACACCTTC
CASSYKGVDYGYTF
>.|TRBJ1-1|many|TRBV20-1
TGCAGTGCTAGGGGTTACGGATCACAGAAGAACACTGAAGCTTTCTTT
CSARGYGSQKNTEAFF
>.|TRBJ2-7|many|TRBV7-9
TGTGCCAGCAGCTTATTGTTATGGGAGGACAGGCCCTACGAGCAGTACTTC
CASSLLLWEDRPYEQYF
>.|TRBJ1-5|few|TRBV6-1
TGTGCCAGCAGTGAAAGGCCAGTTTATAATCAGCCCCAGCATTTT
CASSERPVYNQPQHF
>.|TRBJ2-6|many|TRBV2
TGTGCCAGCAGTGACAGGGGGGCTGGGGCCAACGTCCTGACTTTC
CASSDRGAGANVLTF
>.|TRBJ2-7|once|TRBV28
TGTGCCAGCAGTCAAACTTACCGGTCGCAATACTTC
CASSQTYRSQYF
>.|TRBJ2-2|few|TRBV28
TGTGCCAGCAGCCACAGGGAAGGCGGGGAGCTGTTTTTT
CASSHREGGELFF
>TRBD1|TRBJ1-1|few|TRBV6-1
TGTGCCAGCAGCAATGACAGGGGCTACATGAAAACTGAAGCTTTCTTC
CASSNDRGYMKTEAFF
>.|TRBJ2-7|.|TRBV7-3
TGTGCCAGCAGCTTAGTCGGAGCCCCCTACGAGCAGTACTTC
CASSLVGAPYEQYF
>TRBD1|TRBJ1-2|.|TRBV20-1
TGCAGTGTTAATGGACAGGGGGCTAACTATTTCTACACCTTC
CSVNGQGANYFYTF
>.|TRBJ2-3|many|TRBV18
TGTGCCAGCTCACCCGACACAGATACGCAGTATTTT
CASSPDTDTQYF
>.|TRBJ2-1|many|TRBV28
TGTGCCAGCAGTCGCCCCGGGGTTTTGAAGCAGTTCTTC
CASSRPGVLKQFF
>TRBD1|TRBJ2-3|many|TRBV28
TGTGCCAGCGACAGGGGGCGAAGCACAGATACGCAGTATTTT
CASDRGRSTDTQYF
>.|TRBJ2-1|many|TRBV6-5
TGTGCCAGCAGTTACTCGACCGTCCATGAGCAGTTCTTC
CASSYSTVHEQFF
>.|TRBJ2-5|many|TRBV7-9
TGTGCCAGCAGCTTAGCGCTGGAGACCCAGTACTTC
CASSLALETQYF
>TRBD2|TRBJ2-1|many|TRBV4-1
TGCGCCAGCAGCCAAGATTTAGCGGGAGGCGGAAATGAGCAGTTCTTC
CASSQDLAGGGNEQFF
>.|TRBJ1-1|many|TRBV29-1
TGCAGCGTTGAAGATGAAGTGGGGGCGAAAGCTTTCTTT
CSVEDEVGAKAFF
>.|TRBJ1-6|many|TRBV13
TGTGCCAGCAGCTCAGGGTTCCCTACTGTTTCACCCCTCCACTTT
CASSSGFPTVSPLHF
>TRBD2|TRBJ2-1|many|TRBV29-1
TGCAGCGTTGAACCCGGGACTATGGGATACAATGAGCAGTTCTTC
CSVEPGTMGYNEQFF
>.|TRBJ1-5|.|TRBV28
TGTGCCAGCAGCCCCAGGGCAGGGGCCAATCAGCCACAGCATTTT
CASSPRAGANQPQHF
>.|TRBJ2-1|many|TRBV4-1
TGCGCCAGCAGCCAACACGATTCCTACAATGAGCAGTTCTTC
CASSQHDSYNEQFF
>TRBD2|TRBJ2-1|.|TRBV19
TGTGCCAGTAGTATAGTGAGACTAGCGGGAGCAAACAATGAGCAGTTCTTC
CASSIVRLAGANNEQFF
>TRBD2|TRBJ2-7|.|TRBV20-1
TGCAGTGCCGAGGGGACTAGCTTGTACGAGCAGTACTTC
CSAEGTSLYEQYF
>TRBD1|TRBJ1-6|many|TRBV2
TGTGCCAGCAGTAGACAGGGGAAGGGTTCACCCCTCCACTTT
CASSRQGKGSPLHF
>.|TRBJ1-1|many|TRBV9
TGTGCCAGCGGACAGAGGAACACTGAAGCTTTCTTT
CASGQRNTEAFF
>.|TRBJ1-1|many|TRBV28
TGTGCCAGCAGTCCCCGGGCCGTCGGAGCTTTCTTT
CASSPRAVGAFF
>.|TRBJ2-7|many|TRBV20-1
TGCAGTGCTAGAGATCCAGCCCTAGTTTTTTACGAGCAGTACTTC
CSARDPALVFYEQYF
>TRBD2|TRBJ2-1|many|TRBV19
TGTGCCAGTAGTAGAACGGGACTAGTAGCTGAGCAGTTCTTC
CASSRTGLVAEQFF
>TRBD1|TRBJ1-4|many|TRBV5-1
TGCGCCAGCAGCCCACGACAGGGGGCGGTCAATGAAAAACTGTTTTTT
CASSPRQGAVNEKLFF
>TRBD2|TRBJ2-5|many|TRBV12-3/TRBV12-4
TGTGCCAGCAGTTTTACTAGCGGGAGGGCCGAGGGGACCCAGTACTTC
CASSFTSGRAEGTQYF
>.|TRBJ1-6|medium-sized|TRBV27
TGTGCCAGCAGTTTGCGCAGGGGCGCTTATTCACCCCTCCACTTT
CASSLRRGAYSPLHF
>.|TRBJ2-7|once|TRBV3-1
TGTGCCAGCAGCCACATCGACGAGCAGTACTTC
CASSHIDEQYF
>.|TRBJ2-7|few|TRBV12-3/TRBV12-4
TGTGCCAGCAGCCAAGGTCGGACAGCCTACGAGCAGTACTTC
CASSQGRTAYEQYF
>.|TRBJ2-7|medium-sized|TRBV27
TGTGCCAGCAGCCCAATGGATGCGGGAAAGCAGTACTTC
CASSPMDAGKQYF
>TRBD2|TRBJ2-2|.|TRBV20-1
TGCAGTGCTACTCCATTCGGGGGGAGCGTCGTGGAGCTGTTTTTT
CSATPFGGSVVELFF
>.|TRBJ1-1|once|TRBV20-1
TGCAGTGCTAGTAGTTCCCGACAGTTTGATGAAGCTTTCTTT
CSASSSRQFDEAFF
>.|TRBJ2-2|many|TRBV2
TGTGCCACCTCTCACGGGAGAGGGTCCGGGGAGCTGTTTTTT
CATSHGRGSGELFF
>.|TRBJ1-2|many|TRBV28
TGTGCCAGCAGTTTGCAGTACTATGGCTACACCTTC
CASSLQYYGYTF
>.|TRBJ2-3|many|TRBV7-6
TGTGCCAGCAGCTTAGGGACAGAGAGCACAGATACGCAGTATTTT
CASSLGTESTDTQYF
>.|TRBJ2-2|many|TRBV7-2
TGTGCCAGCAGCCTGACCGTTGGGGGTCGCGGGTCCGGGGAGCTGTTTTTT
CASSLTVGGRGSGELFF
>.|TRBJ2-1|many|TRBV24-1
TGTGCCACCAGTGATTTGCAGGGTGTGGTGGGGCTGTGTGGGTTTGGGTCCTACAATGAGCAGTTCTTC
CATSDLQGVVGLCGFGSYNEQFF
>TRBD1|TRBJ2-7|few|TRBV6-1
TGTGCCAGCAGTGGGACGTACGGGACAGTTGCCGAGCAGTACTTC
CASSGTYGTVAEQYF
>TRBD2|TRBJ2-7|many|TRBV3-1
TGTGCCAGCAGCCAAGAAGGGACTAGAGGCGAGCAGTACTTC
CASSQEGTRGEQYF
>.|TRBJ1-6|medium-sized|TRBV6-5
TGTGCCAGCAGTTACGGCCAGCGGTATAATTCACCCCTCCACTTT
CASSYGQRYNSPLHF
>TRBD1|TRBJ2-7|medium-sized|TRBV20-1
TGCAGTGCTCCTCTGGTCGGGGGACAGGGCAACAACGAGCAGTACTTC
CSAPLVGGQGNNEQYF
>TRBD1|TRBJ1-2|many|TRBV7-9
TGTGCCAGCAGCCCCCGTCCGGACAGGGAAAGAGGGTATGGCTACACCTTC
CASSPRPDRERGYGYTF
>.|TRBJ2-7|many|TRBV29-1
TGCAGCGTTGGAGGGTCCGAGCAGTACTTC
CSVGGSEQYF
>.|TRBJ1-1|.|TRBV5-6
TGTGCCAGCAGCTTACGGGGGTATAGCACTGAAGCTTTCTTT
CASSLRGYSTEAFF
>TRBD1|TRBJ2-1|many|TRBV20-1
TGCAGTGCAGCTAGACAGGGGTCCTACAATGAGCAGTTCTTC
CSAARQGSYNEQFF
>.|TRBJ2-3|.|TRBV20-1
TGCAGTGCGAGCACAGAGTGGGCTGGAGATACGCAGTATTTT
CSASTEWAGDTQYF